Below are 18 T cell receptor beta chains sequenced from a single sample in a study of T-cell memory formation after mild COVID-19. Each CDR3 protein gets one entry after TCRdb re-called the 5' RACE reads with MiXCR. Counted here are 400,000 or so distinct CDR3 sequences, 20% to 25% occurring once; the ten biggest clones make up around 13%. The sample was PBMCs or a T cell subset sorted from them (not recorded which). These receptors were taken from an adult woman who had mild COVID-19 (a few samples of this study predate the infection). Cell type and time point are not known.

This clonotype was found a few times. The rearrangement uses TRBV30 and TRBJ2-1; 7 positions match TRBD2. V trimming: 8 bases; J trimming: 2 bases; junction bases outside the gene matches: 9. Germline loops: CDR1 GTSNPN, CDR2 SVGIG (reference sequence). CDR3 length: 14 residues. As DNA, the CDR3 is TGTGCCGGAGGACTAGGGCCCACCTACAATGAGCAGTTCTTC. Translated, it gives CAGGLGPTYNEQFF.

The J gene is TRBJ2-7, the V gene TRBV18, with D possibly matching TRBD1 (6 bases). Germline CDR1 KGHSH, CDR2 LQKENI. The CDR3 has 13 residues. V lost 5 bases and J lost 3, with 11 bases in between. CDR3 amino acids: CASSTGQLYEQYF. DNA of the CDR3: TGTGCCAGCTCAACGGGACAACTCTACGAGCAGTACTTC.

The V call is TRBV7-2, the J call TRBJ1-2; D is ambiguous. The CDR3 consists of 15 residues. Germline values: CDR1 SGHTA, CDR2 FQGNSA. Trimming stripped 4 bases from V and 4 bases from J, with 16 bases between. The CDR3 DNA reads TGTGCCAGCAGCTCCCTCGTGGATTTAGTCTATGGCTACACCTTC. It translates to CASSSLVDLVYGYTF. The full variable domain, rest sourced from reference TRBV7-2 and TRBJ1-2, is GAGVSQSPSNKVTEKGKDVELRCDPISGHTALYWYRQSLGQGLEFLIYFQGNSAPDKSGLPSDRFSAERTGGSVSTLTIQRTQQEDSAVYLCASSSLVDLVYGYTFGSGTRLTVV.

This clonotype was counted only a few times. V is TRBV7-9 and J is TRBJ2-4; D is unresolved. This CDR3 spans 12 amino acids. The V and J ends lost 4 bases and 6 bases respectively, with 7 bases between them. Germline V gene sequence: CDR1 SEHNR, CDR2 FQNEAQ (reference sequence). The CDR3 protein is CASSSTTNIQYF. The DNA for the CDR3 is TGTGCCAGCAGCTCTACAACAAACATTCAGTACTTC.

The gene calls are TRBV20-1 and TRBJ2-7, with TRBD2 matching 8 bases. V shed 1 base, J shed 6 bases, and the junction held 11 bases outside the gene matches. The CDR3 totals 15 residues. Germline loops: CDR1 DFQATT, CDR2 SNEGSKA (reference sequence). The CDR3 nucleotides are TGCAGTGCTAGAGGCACTAGCGGCCGGGCCACCGAGCAGTACTTC. This gives the protein CSARGTSGRATEQYF.

The chain is built from TRBV6-6 and TRBJ1-4; D ambiguous. V was trimmed by 2 bases and J by 7 bases, leaving 14 bases between them. In germline, CDR1 is MNHNY, CDR2 SVGAGI (reference sequence). The CDR3 consists of 15 residues. The CDR3 DNA reads TGTGCCAGCAGTTACCCGAGTTGGGGAGGTGAAAAACTGTTTTTT. Translating gives CASSYPSWGGEKLFF.

The rearrangement joins TRBV4-1 to TRBJ1-3; TRBD1 is a possible D gene (5 bases). Between the trimmed V and J ends, which lost 3 bases and 6 bases, there was a span of 12 bases. CDR1 and CDR2 (germline): MGHRA, YSYEKL. This CDR3 has 14 amino acids. The CDR3 bases are TGCGCCAGCAGCCACGTGGGACCCTTAAACACCATATATTTT. The encoded protein is CASSHVGPLNTIYF.

This clonotype was detected a few times. This chain uses TRBV20-1 with TRBJ2-5; a possible D gene is TRBD1 (7 bases). V was trimmed by 5 bases and J by 5 bases, leaving 18 bases between them. Germline lookup yields CDR1 DFQATT and CDR2 SNEGSKA (reference sequence). The CDR3 consists of 14 residues. The CDR3 region has the DNA TGCAGTGCTGGAGGAGGGGGCGCCGGGGAGACCCAGTACTTC. This encodes CSAGGGGAGETQYF.

The chain combines TRBV7-3 with TRBJ1-1; unclear D gene. Germline V gene lookup returns CDR1 SGHTA and CDR2 FQGTGA. Trimming removed 2 bases at V and 0 bases at J, with 10 bases between. CDR3 size: 15 residues. The CDR3, as DNA: TGTGCCAGCAGCTTATCGGTAGGGATGAACACTGAAGCTTTCTTT. It is translated as CASSLSVGMNTEAFF.

This chain connects TRBV5-1 to TRBJ2-7; TRBD1 aligns across 9 bases. The CDR3 sequence is 14 residues long. Germline CDR1 SGHRS, CDR2 YFSETQ. V shed 4 bases and J 3 bases; nucleotides not matched to a gene: 5. For the CDR3, the DNA is TGCGCCAGCAGCGGGACAGGGTTAGACTACGAGCAGTACTTC. Its translation: CASSGTGLDYEQYF.

The chain couples TRBV6-5 to TRBJ1-1; D may be TRBD1 (5 bases). V lost 2 bases and J 1 base, leaving 11 bases between the germline ends. CDR3 length: 15 residues. Germline V CDR1 and CDR2: MNHEY, SVGAGI. The CDR3 DNA is TGTGCCAGCAGTTACCAACTTACAGGGAACACTGAAGCTTTCTTT. Translation: CASSYQLTGNTEAFF.

The chain links TRBV15 to TRBJ2-6; D is unclear. Between the trimmed V and J ends, which lost 0 bases and 0 bases, there was a span of 3 bases. Germline V gene lookup returns CDR1 LNHNV and CDR2 YYDKDF (reference sequence). The CDR3 has 15 amino acids. CDR3 sequence: CATSRDHSGANVLTF. Here the CDR3 DNA reads TGTGCCACCAGCAGAGACCACTCTGGGGCCAACGTCCTGACTTTC.

This chain uses TRBV18 with TRBJ2-1, with 8 bases aligning to TRBD2. CDR3 length: 21 amino acids. J lost 2 bases, V lost 3 bases, and 21 bases had no gene match. Per germline, CDR1 KGHSH and CDR2 LQKENI. The CDR3, as DNA: TGTGCCAGCTCACCTACCGGCGCCAGAACAGCGGGGGCTGGCCCCTACAATGAGCAGTTCTTC. Translating gives CASSPTGARTAGAGPYNEQFF.

This clonotype was seen only a few times. The chain is built from TRBV15 and TRBJ2-1; TRBD2 might be the D (7 bases). V was cut by 3 bases and J by 2 bases, with 17 bases left in between. The germline gives CDR1 LNHNV, CDR2 YYDKDF (reference sequence). The CDR3 loop spans 17 amino acids. In DNA form, the CDR3 reads TGTGCCACCAGCAGGGCTGGGGGCGGGAGCACCTACAATGAGCAGTTCTTC. Translation: CATSRAGGGSTYNEQFF.

This sequence joins TRBV4-2 and TRBJ2-3; D is uncertain. The V and J ends lost 0 bases and 5 bases respectively, with 18 bases between them. The CDR3 runs to 17 residues. Germline V gene sequence: CDR1 LGHNA, CDR2 YNFKEQ. CDR3 nucleotides: TGTGCCAGCAGCCAAGATCCGGCTAGAAAGTTGGGAGATACGCAGTATTTT. Protein: CASSQDPARKLGDTQYF.

This clonotype was picked up a small number of times. V gene TRBV28 combines with J gene TRBJ1-1; no clear D gene. Germline CDR1 MDHEN, CDR2 SYDVKM. The CDR3 spans 12 residues. Trimming pared 2 bases from V and 10 bases from J, leaving 11 bases between. CDR3 protein: CASSLGSLGAFF. The CDR3 nucleotides read TGTGCCAGCAGTTTAGGGTCTCTCGGAGCTTTCTTT.

This clonotype has just a few counts. This chain connects TRBV7-2 to TRBJ2-3; TRBD2 aligns across 8 bases. CDR1 and CDR2 from the germline V gene are SGHTA and FQGNSA. Trimming at V came to 1 base and at J to 3 bases, leaving 15 bases not matched to a gene. There are 19 residues in the CDR3. CDR3 sequence (DNA): TGTGCCAGCAGCTTAGATCGGCTGGCGGGGGGTATTCATACAGATACGCAGTATTTT. It specifies CASSLDRLAGGIHTDTQYF.

This clonotype was counted only a few times. The rearrangement links TRBV11-2 to TRBJ2-3; tentative D call: TRBD2 (6 bases). Per germline, CDR1 SGHAT and CDR2 FQNNGV. The CDR3 has 14 amino acids. With 5 bases removed from V and 2 bases from J, the gap between germline ends came to 11 bases. The CDR3 reads CASSPRGYTDTQYF. In DNA, the CDR3 is TGTGCCAGCAGCCCGCGGGGATACACAGATACGCAGTATTTT.